A selection of T cell receptor beta chains follows, all from one sample in a study of T cells in Graves' hyperthyroidism and ophthalmopathy. TCRdb re-derived calls from the multiplex PCR reads in MiXCR, one entry per CDR3 protein. This sample yields roughly 500,000 distinct CDR3 sequences, of which around 13% are seen a single time; 4.5% to 6% belongs to the top ten. The specimen was blood. These TCRs come from a woman in her thirties with Graves' hyperthyroidism that later progressed to Graves' ophthalmopathy. CDR3s include the opening cysteine and the closing phenylalanine or tryptophan. D genes are given only for firm matches. Size values are once, few and many counts, or a class for expanded clones, and some rows have none.

clone_size j_call v_call d_call cdr3_aa cdr3_nt
few TRBJ1-3 TRBV30 NA CAWGLHSGNTIYF TGTGCCTGGGGACTTCACTCTGGAAACACCATATATTTT
many TRBJ2-3 TRBV27 TRBD2 CASSPGVAGVSDTQYF TGTGCCAGCAGTCCCGGAGTAGCGGGAGTGTCAGATACGCAGTATTTT
many TRBJ2-3 TRBV6-1 NA CANTPDGEGWGTDTQYF TGTGCCAACACACCGGATGGGGAAGGTTGGGGCACAGATACGCAGTATTTT
NA TRBJ2-3 TRBV7-3 NA CASSLNSRGGNGDTQYF TGTGCCAGCAGCTTAAATTCCCGGGGAGGAAATGGAGATACGCAGTATTTT
few TRBJ2-7 TRBV30 NA CAWSVLSAPYEQYF TGTGCCTGGAGTGTATTGTCAGCCCCCTACGAGCAGTACTTC
many TRBJ2-7 TRBV10-3 TRBD2 CAIRGGRAGDEQYF TGTGCCATCAGGGGCGGGAGGGCCGGCGACGAGCAGTACTTC
NA TRBJ2-7 TRBV9 NA CASSVAGTYEQYF TGTGCCAGCAGCGTAGCGGGAACCTACGAGCAGTACTTC
many TRBJ2-7 TRBV6-1 TRBD1 CASNDRGAYEQYF TGTGCCAGCAACGACAGGGGGGCCTACGAGCAGTACTTC
many TRBJ2-3 TRBV10-3 NA CASRASEDTQYF TGTGCCTCCAGGGCTTCAGAAGATACGCAGTATTTT
many TRBJ2-1 TRBV2 NA CASSVGSLGDEQFF TGTGCCAGCAGTGTCGGGAGCCTTGGGGATGAGCAGTTCTTC
many TRBJ2-2 TRBV7-2 TRBD1 CASRGGDRVTGELFF TGTGCCAGCAGGGGAGGGGACAGGGTGACCGGGGAGCTGTTTTTT
many TRBJ2-1 TRBV20-1 NA CSARGLTEGNYNEQFF TGCAGTGCTAGAGGCCTGACAGAGGGCAACTACAATGAGCAGTTCTTC
many TRBJ1-2 TRBV3-1 TRBD1 CASSQRGQGAYYGYTF TGTGCCAGCAGCCAACGAGGGCAGGGGGCGTACTATGGCTACACCTTC
many TRBJ2-2 TRBV7-7 TRBD1 CASSFDRGTGELFF TGTGCTAGCAGCTTTGACAGGGGTACCGGGGAGCTGTTTTTT
many TRBJ2-7 TRBV5-1 TRBD2 CASSLEPGGPYEQYF TGCGCCAGCAGCTTGGAACCGGGAGGCCCCTACGAGCAGTACTTC
many TRBJ1-2 TRBV28 NA CASSSTTTTGFGYTF TGTGCCAGCAGTTCTACGACTACCACAGGGTTTGGCTACACCTTC
many TRBJ1-1 TRBV3-1 NA CASSSRRPGMGTEAFF TGTGCCAGCAGCTCTCGCCGGCCGGGAATGGGCACTGAAGCTTTCTTT
many TRBJ2-7 TRBV29-1 NA CSVPAYEQYF TGCAGCGTCCCTGCCTACGAGCAGTACTTC
many TRBJ1-5 TRBV6-2/TRBV6-3 NA CASTGDLNQPQHF TGTGCCAGCACGGGGGACCTCAATCAGCCCCAGCATTTT
many TRBJ2-3 TRBV2 NA CASSGGQILTDTQYF TGTGCCAGCAGCGGTGGACAGATTCTCACAGATACGCAGTATTTT
many TRBJ1-3 TRBV20-1 NA CSARSPQGRTSGNTIYF TGCAGTGCTAGATCTCCCCAGGGACGAACGTCCGGAAACACCATATATTTT
NA TRBJ2-3 TRBV30 TRBD2 CAWSLTSGGTDTQYF TGTGCCTGGAGTCTGACTAGCGGGGGAACAGATACGCAGTATTTT
many TRBJ2-1 TRBV20-1 TRBD2 CSTYVAGLSYNEQFF TGCAGTACCTATGTAGCGGGACTCTCCTACAATGAGCAGTTCTTC
many TRBJ1-1 TRBV6-1 NA CASRHAGLSAFF TGTGCCAGCAGGCATGCAGGGTTGTCGGCTTTCTTT
NA TRBJ2-7 TRBV20-1 TRBD1 CSALTGESYEQYF TGCAGTGCGTTGACAGGGGAATCCTACGAGCAGTACTTC
NA TRBJ1-4 TRBV4-1 NA CASSQGKDTGNEKLFF TGCGCCAGCAGCCAAGGAAAGGATACAGGGAACGAAAAACTGTTTTTT
many TRBJ2-1 TRBV14 NA CASSPGWSDNEQFF TGTGCCAGCAGCCCGGGGTGGTCGGATAATGAGCAGTTCTTC
few TRBJ2-1 TRBV3-1 TRBD1 CASSQGTGGAPDEQFF TGTGCCAGCAGCCAGGGGACAGGGGGCGCCCCCGATGAGCAGTTCTTC
few TRBJ2-2 TRBV5-6 NA CASSPGGIASNTGELFF TGTGCCAGCAGCCCCGGAGGGATCGCATCGAACACCGGGGAGCTGTTTTTT
many TRBJ2-5 TRBV11-3 NA CASSYGGGAVQETQYF TGTGCCAGCAGCTACGGTGGGGGGGCAGTCCAAGAGACCCAGTACTTC
many TRBJ2-1 TRBV14 TRBD2 CASSQDLTSGRADEQFF TGTGCCAGCAGCCAGGACCTGACTAGCGGGAGGGCGGATGAGCAGTTCTTC
many TRBJ2-5 TRBV11-2 NA CASSKTGEYQETQYF TGTGCCAGCAGTAAGACAGGCGAGTATCAAGAGACCCAGTACTTC
few TRBJ2-7 TRBV5-8 TRBD1 CASSFADRPSYEQYF TGTGCCAGCAGCTTCGCGGACAGGCCCTCCTACGAGCAGTACTTC
few TRBJ1-2 TRBV6-1 TRBD1 CASSATGVAGYTF TGTGCCAGCAGTGCCACAGGGGTGGCTGGCTACACCTTC
NA TRBJ1-3 TRBV15 TRBD1 CATSREPRDSSSGNTIYF TGTGCCACCAGCAGAGAACCCCGGGACAGTAGCTCTGGAAACACCATATATTTT
NA TRBJ1-4 TRBV18 NA CASSRGAANEKLFF TGTGCCAGCTCACGGGGGGCAGCTAATGAAAAACTGTTTTTT
many TRBJ1-4 TRBV19 NA CASTMTGTSEKLFF TGTGCCAGTACCATGACTGGGACATCTGAAAAACTGTTTTTT
many TRBJ2-1 TRBV7-8 TRBD2 CASSSGLAGDHEQFF TGTGCCAGCAGCTCGGGACTAGCGGGAGACCATGAGCAGTTCTTC